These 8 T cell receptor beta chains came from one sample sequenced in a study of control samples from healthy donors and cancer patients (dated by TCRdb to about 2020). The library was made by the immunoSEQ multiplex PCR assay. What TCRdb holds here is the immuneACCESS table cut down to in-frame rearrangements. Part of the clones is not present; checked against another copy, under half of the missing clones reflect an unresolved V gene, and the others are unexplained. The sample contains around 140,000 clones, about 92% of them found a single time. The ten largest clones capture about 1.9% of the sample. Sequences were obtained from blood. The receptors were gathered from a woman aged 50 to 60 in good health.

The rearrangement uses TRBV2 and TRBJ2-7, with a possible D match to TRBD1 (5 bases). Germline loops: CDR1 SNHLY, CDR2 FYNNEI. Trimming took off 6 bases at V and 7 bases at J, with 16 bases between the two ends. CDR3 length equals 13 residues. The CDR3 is CASRTQEPFEQYF. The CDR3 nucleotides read TGTGCCAGCAGAACACAGGAGCCCTTTGAGCAGTACTTC. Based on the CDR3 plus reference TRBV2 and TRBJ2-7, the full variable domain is EPEVTQTPSHQVTQMGQEVILRCVPISNHLYFYWYRQILGQKVEFLVSFYNNEISEKSEIFDDQFSVERPDGSNFTLKIRSTKLEDSAMYFCASRTQEPFEQYFGPGTRLTVT.

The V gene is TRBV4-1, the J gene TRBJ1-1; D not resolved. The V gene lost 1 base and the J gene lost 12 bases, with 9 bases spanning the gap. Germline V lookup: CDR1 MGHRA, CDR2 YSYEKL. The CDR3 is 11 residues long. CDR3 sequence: CASSQAGGPFF. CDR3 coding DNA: TGCGCCAGCAGCCAAGCAGGAGGGCCTTTCTTT.

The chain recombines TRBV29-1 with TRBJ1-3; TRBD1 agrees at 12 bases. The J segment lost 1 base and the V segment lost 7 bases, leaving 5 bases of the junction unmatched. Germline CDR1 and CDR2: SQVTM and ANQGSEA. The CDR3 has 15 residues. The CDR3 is CSGGTGGLSGNTIYF. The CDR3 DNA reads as TGCAGCGGGGGGACAGGGGGCTTGTCTGGAAACACCATATATTTT. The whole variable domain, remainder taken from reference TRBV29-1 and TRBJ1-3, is SAVISQKPSRDICQRGTSLTIQCQVDSQVTMMFWYRQQPGQSLTLIATANQGSEATYESGFVIDKFPISRPNLTFSTLTVSNMSPEDSSIYLCSGGTGGLSGNTIYFGEGSWLTVV.

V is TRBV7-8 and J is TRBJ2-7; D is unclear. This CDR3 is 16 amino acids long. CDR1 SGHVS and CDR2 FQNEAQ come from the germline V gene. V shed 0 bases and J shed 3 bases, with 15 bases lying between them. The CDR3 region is CASSLAGTRNVYEQYF. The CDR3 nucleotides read TGTGCCAGCAGCTTAGCCGGAACTCGGAACGTCTACGAGCAGTACTTC.

The CDR3 DNA follows: TGTGCCTCCTGGGGCAGGAACACTGAAGCTTTCTTT. This codes for CASWGRNTEAFF. The chain carries TRBV10-3 and TRBJ1-1; D may be TRBD1 (5 bases). V was pared by 11 bases and J by 1 base, with 11 bases between. The CDR3 length is 12 residues. The germline CDR1 and CDR2 sequences are ENHRY and SYGVKD.

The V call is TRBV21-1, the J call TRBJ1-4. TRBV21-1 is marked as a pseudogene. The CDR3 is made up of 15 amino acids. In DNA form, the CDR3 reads TGTGCCAGCAAAATTTGGGGGGCAACTAATGAAAAACTGTTTTTT. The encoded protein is CASKIWGATNEKLFF.

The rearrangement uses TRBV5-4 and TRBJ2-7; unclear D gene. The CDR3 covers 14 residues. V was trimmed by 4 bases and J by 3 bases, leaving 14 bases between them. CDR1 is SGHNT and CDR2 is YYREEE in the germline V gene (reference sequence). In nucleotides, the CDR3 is TGTGCCAGCAGCGACGAGACTGGCGACTACGAGCAGTACTTC. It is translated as CASSDETGDYEQYF.

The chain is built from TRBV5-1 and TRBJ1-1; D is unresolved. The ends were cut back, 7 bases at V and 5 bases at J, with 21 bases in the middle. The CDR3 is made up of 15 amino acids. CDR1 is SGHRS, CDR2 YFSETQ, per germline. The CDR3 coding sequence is TGCGCCAGCCAGCTTGATAATTCGCGCAGAACTGAAGCTTTCTTT. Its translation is CASQLDNSRRTEAFF.